Each of the 7 T cell receptor beta chains below was sequenced from the same sample in a study of T cells after yellow fever vaccination. MiXCR, applied by TCRdb to the 5' RACE reads, yields one record per CDR3 protein. The data contain approximately 300,000 distinct CDR3 sequences, roughly 13% of them seen just once; the ten biggest clones take up approximately 0.49%. This sample comprised CD4+ T cells sorted from PBMCs, obtained 45 days after the yellow fever booster vaccination. These receptors all come from a young man who received the YFV17D yellow fever vaccine.

The V call is TRBV5-1, the J call TRBJ1-6; D is perhaps TRBD1 (6 bases). V lost 0 bases, J lost 10 bases, and 14 bases lay in between. The CDR3 consists of 15 residues. Germline CDR1 is SGHRS and CDR2 is YFSETQ. The CDR3 sequence is CASSLDPGAMSPLHF. CDR3 nucleotides: TGCGCCAGCAGCTTGGATCCGGGGGCGATGTCACCCCTCCACTTT.

The chain carries TRBV4-3 and TRBJ2-5, with D uncertain. Germline V gene data show CDR1 as LGHNA and CDR2 as YSLEER. The CDR3 covers 15 residues. Deletions cut 1 base from V and 2 bases from J, with 11 bases between. This CDR3 reads CASSQAVGPQETQYF. CDR3 DNA: TGCGCCAGCAGCCAAGCTGTAGGCCCTCAAGAGACCCAGTACTTC.

There are many counts of this clonotype. The chain uses TRBV12-3 or TRBV12-4 and TRBJ2-7, with D possibly matching TRBD2 (8 bases). The CDR3 covers 13 residues. V dropped 9 bases and J dropped 5 bases, with 17 bases sitting between them. The CDR3 sequence is CASTGGTVHEQYF. The DNA of the CDR3 is TGTGCCAGTACGGGGGGGACAGTCCACGAGCAGTACTTC.

The chain couples TRBV5-4 to TRBJ2-1; tentatively, D is TRBD1 (6 bases). Germline V gene sequence: CDR1 SGHNT, CDR2 YYREEE (reference sequence). The CDR3 totals 16 residues. Trimming stripped 3 bases from V and 7 bases from J, with 20 bases between. The CDR3 DNA sequence: TGTGCCAGCAGCTCCCCCCCGGGACACACGGGGAATGAGCAGTTCTTC. This encodes CASSSPPGHTGNEQFF.

This clonotype was observed a few times. This rearrangement joins TRBV29-1 to TRBJ2-2; 9 positions agree with TRBD1. CDR1 and CDR2 from the germline V gene are SQVTM and ANQGSEA. There are 15 residues in the CDR3. V shed 4 bases and J 4 bases; nucleotides not matched to a gene: 7. CDR3 sequence reads: CSVGTGVIGTGELFF. CDR3 nucleotides: TGCAGCGTTGGGACAGGGGTTATTGGCACCGGGGAGCTGTTTTTT.

Regarding this clonotype: Mismatch with germline at one junction end may stem from a read error. The chain is built from TRBV29-1 and TRBJ2-1, with TRBD1 matching over 7 bases. Germline V gene sequence: CDR1 SQVTM, CDR2 ANQGSEA. The CDR3 covers 12 residues. CDR3 in amino acids: CSTRQGSAEKFF. The CDR3 DNA sequence: TGCAGCACCCGACAGGGATCTGCTGAGAAGTTCTTC.

The chain employs TRBV5-5 and TRBJ1-1; D is possibly TRBD1 (5 bases). Per the germline V gene, CDR1 is SGHKS and CDR2 is YYEKEE (reference sequence). This CDR3 is 16 amino acids long. Trimming cost V 0 bases and J 3 bases, with 15 bases left between them. CDR3 in DNA: TGTGCCAGCAGCTTGGGAGGACATATGCGGGACACTGAAGCTTTCTTT. It yields the protein CASSLGGHMRDTEAFF. The variable domain in full, completed from reference TRBV5-5 and TRBJ1-1, reads DAGVTQSPTHLIKTRGQQVTLRCSPISGHKSVSWYQQVLGQGPQFIFQYYEKEERGRGNFPDRFSARQFPNYSSELNVNALLLGDSALYLCASSLGGHMRDTEAFFGQGTRLTVV.